This T cell receptor (beta chain) was sequenced for a study of graft-versus-host responses after intestinal transplantation. Generated by immunoSEQ multiplex PCR, the TCRdb table keeps only in-frame clones and is missing some. The table lists about 64,000 clones, over 90% of them singletons, with approximately 1.5% in the top ten. Germline V gene lookup returns CDR1 MDHEN and CDR2 SYDVKM. CDR3 length: 15 residues. V was trimmed by 2 bases and J by 0 bases, leaving 8 bases between them. With respect to this clone: No antigen is known for it.

This chain joins TRBV28 and TRBJ1-5, with D possibly matching TRBD1 (6 bases). The sequenced sample was unstimulated CD8+ T cells sorted from spleen or lymph node cells, obtained before transplant. The TCR sequence derives from a human donor who was the organ donor for an intestinal transplant. The CDR3 region has the DNA TGTGCCAGCAGTTTACCAGGGGTTAGCAATCAGCCCCAGCATTTT. Its protein product is CASSLPGVSNQPQHF.